Shown below are 5 T cell receptor beta chains from a single sample sequenced in a study of blood T cell repertoires in COVID-19. Repertoires were generated with immunoSEQ multiplex PCR, while TCRdb's copy carries only in-frame clones and drops some. The sample lists under 200,000 clones, roughly 78% occurring once. Sequencing used peripheral blood. These receptor sequences come from a woman aged 55-69 years with COVID-19, enrolled during active disease.

V gene TRBV27 combines with J gene TRBJ2-2; D unresolved. The ends were cut back, 0 bases at V and 4 bases at J, with 12 bases in the middle. CDR3 length: 16 residues. Germline V gene lookup returns CDR1 MNHEY and CDR2 SMNVEV (reference sequence). The CDR3 here is CASSLSPRPGTGELFF. As DNA, the CDR3 is TGTGCCAGCAGTTTATCTCCTAGACCCGGCACCGGGGAGCTGTTTTTT.

This sequence joins TRBV30 and TRBJ2-1; possible D gene TRBD2, 6 bases. Trimming shortened V by 3 bases and J by 9 bases, and 15 bases separated the two germline ends. From germline, CDR1 is GTSNPN and CDR2 SVGIG (reference sequence). This CDR3 is built from 13 residues. CDR3 loop: CAWRPGVNPEQFF. Here the CDR3 DNA reads TGTGCCTGGAGGCCGGGGGTAAACCCTGAGCAGTTCTTC.

This clone was observed a handful of times. The V and J genes are TRBV5-1 and TRBJ1-2; TRBD1 is a possible D gene (6 bases). This CDR3 contains 12 residues. Trimming left V 4 bases short and J 8 bases short, with 12 bases between. Germline loops: CDR1 SGHRS, CDR2 YFSETQ. CDR3 sequence: CASSAGVFGYTF. CDR3 bases: TGCGCCAGCAGCGCAGGGGTTTTCGGCTACACCTTC.

The chain links TRBV4-2 to TRBJ1-2; D may be TRBD1 (5 bases). V was clipped by 3 bases and J by 2 bases, with 7 bases between them. Germline V gives CDR1 LGHNA, CDR2 YNFKEQ. This CDR3 is 13 amino acids long. The CDR3 DNA reads as TGTGCCAGCAGCCATGGGGGGAACTATGGCTACACCTTC. The encoded protein is CASSHGGNYGYTF.

V gene TRBV5-5 combines with J gene TRBJ1-2; possible D gene TRBD1, 5 bases. V was cut by 0 bases and J by 7 bases, with 10 bases left in between. Germline V lookup: CDR1 SGHKS, CDR2 YYEKEE (reference sequence). The CDR3 sequence is 13 residues long. This CDR3 is CASSLVAGRGYTF. CDR3 DNA: TGTGCCAGCAGCTTGGTGGCAGGGCGTGGCTACACCTTC.